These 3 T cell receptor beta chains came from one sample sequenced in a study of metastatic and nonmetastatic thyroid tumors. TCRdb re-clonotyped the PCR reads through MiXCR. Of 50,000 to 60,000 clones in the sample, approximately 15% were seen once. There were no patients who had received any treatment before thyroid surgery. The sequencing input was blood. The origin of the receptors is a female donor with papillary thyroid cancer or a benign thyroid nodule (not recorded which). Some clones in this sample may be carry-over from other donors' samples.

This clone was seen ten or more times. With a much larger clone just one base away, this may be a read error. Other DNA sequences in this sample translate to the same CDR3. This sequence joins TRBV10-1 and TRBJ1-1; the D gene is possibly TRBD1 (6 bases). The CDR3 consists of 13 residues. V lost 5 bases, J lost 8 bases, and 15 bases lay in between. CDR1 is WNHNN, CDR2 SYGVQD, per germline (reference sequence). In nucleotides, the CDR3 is TGCGCCAGCAGTCATAACAGGGTTGCCGAAGCTTTCTTT. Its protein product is CASSHNRVAEAFF.

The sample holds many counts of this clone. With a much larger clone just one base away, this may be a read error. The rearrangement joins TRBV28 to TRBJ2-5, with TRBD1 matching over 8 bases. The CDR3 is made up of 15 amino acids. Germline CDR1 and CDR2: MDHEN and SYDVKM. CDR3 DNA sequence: TGTGCCAACAGTTTGGCCGGGACAGGTGGGGAGACCCAGTACTTC. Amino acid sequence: CANSLAGTGGETQYF.

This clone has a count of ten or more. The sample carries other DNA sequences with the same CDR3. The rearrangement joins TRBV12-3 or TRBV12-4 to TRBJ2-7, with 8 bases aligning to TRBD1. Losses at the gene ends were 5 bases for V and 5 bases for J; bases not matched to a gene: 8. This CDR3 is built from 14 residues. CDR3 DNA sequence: TGTGCCAGCAGTCCCCGGACAGGGACCCACGAGCAGTACTTC. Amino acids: CASSPRTGTHEQYF.